This record concerns one T cell receptor beta chain sequence. CDR1 is LNHDA, CDR2 SQIVND, per germline (reference sequence). The CDR3 totals 16 residues. The V segment lost 5 bases and the J segment 1 base; nucleotides outside the gene matches: 9. The table came from immunoSEQ multiplex PCR; TCRdb's copy has only in-frame clones and leaves some out. The table records roughly 170,000 clones, just under 95% of them present only once. This record belongs to a study of T cell responses to AZD1222 COVID-19 vaccine. The sequencing used peripheral blood, collected on day 0 of AZD1222 vaccination. This sequence was found in an adult in good health. The chain links TRBV19 to TRBJ1-2; 8 positions match TRBD1. The CDR3 here is CASSVLRDRHNYGYTF. The DNA of the CDR3 is TGTGCCAGTAGTGTACTCCGGGACAGGCATAACTATGGCTACACCTTC.